The present T cell receptor (beta chain) was sequenced within a study of OX40 agonist ivuxolimab in advanced cancers. Assay: immunoSEQ multiplex PCR; the TCRdb copy retains only in-frame clones and omits some. The sample has about 79,000 clones, 80% to 95% seen once. As for this clone: Antigen: not known.

Study findings and constraints: Not determined was the antigen specificity of the expanded peripheral T cells.

This CDR3 spans 17 amino acids. The junction had 6 bases not matched to a gene; V was cut back by 0 bases and J by 2 bases. Germline loops: CDR1 GTSNPN, CDR2 SVGIG (reference sequence). The material sequenced was CD4+ or CD8+ T cells sorted from blood, taken in a trial of the OX40 agonist ivuxolimab. The chain combines TRBV30 with TRBJ2-1; 11 nucleotides agree with TRBD2. The TCR comes from an adult with an advanced solid tumor such as melanoma, head and neck, liver or kidney cancer. CDR3 region: CAWSVRSGLAAYNEQFF. For the CDR3, the DNA is TGTGCCTGGAGTGTTAGATCGGGACTAGCGGCCTACAATGAGCAGTTCTTC.